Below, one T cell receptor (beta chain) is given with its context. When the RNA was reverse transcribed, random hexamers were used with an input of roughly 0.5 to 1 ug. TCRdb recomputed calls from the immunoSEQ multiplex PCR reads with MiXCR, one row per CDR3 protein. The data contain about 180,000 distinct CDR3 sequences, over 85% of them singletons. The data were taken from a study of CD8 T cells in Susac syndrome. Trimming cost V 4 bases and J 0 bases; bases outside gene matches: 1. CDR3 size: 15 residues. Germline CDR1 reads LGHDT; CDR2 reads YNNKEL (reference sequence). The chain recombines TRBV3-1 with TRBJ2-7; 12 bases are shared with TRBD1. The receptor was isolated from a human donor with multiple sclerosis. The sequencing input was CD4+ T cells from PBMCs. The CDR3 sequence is CASSRGQGASYEQYF. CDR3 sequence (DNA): TGTGCCAGCAGCCGGGGACAGGGGGCCTCCTACGAGCAGTACTTC.